This T cell receptor beta chain was sequenced for a study of blood T cell repertoires in COVID-19. Germline CDR1 SGDLS, CDR2 YYNGEE. This CDR3 region has 14 residues. Deletions cut 4 bases from V and 2 bases from J, with 11 bases between. Generated by immunoSEQ multiplex PCR, the TCRdb table keeps only in-frame clones and is missing some. The sample has about 410,000 clones, 75% to 90% seen once. The specimen was peripheral blood. The chain carries TRBV9 and TRBJ2-3; D is unclear. The receptor was derived from a woman in her twenties or thirties with active or convalescent COVID-19. CDR3 residues: CASSPDEATDTQYF. CDR3 DNA: TGTGCCAGCAGCCCCGATGAGGCCACAGATACGCAGTATTTT.